The following is a TCR beta chain sequence with its context. This clone appeared a few times. The target of this receptor is not known. It has no much larger one-base neighbor in the sample; base qualities were not kept. One collaborating source in Seattle enrolled patients during active infection and followed them longitudinally through the course of disease. Each collaborating institution followed its own protocols to collect whole blood in K2EDTA tubes. For TCRbeta analysis, collaborator samples were shipped as frozen whole blood, as isolated PBMCs, or as DNA extracted from either sample type. TCRbeta CDR3 regions were amplified from genomic DNA using the immunoSEQ Assay, a bias-controlled multiplex PCR. Concerning the study's data processing: The number of nucleated cells in each sample was estimated by amplification of reference gene primers within the assay. To quantify the absolute abundance of each unique TCRbeta CDR3 rearrangement, sequence reads were collapsed and filtered. Productive Simpson clonality was computed per sample as the square root of Simpson's diversity index over productive rearrangements. This immuneACCESS table, as held by TCRdb, lists in-frame sequences with V and J called but not all clones. Of the missing ones, under half trace to an unresolved V gene in checked studies; the others have no known cause. V, J and clone size are those of that table, while D and trimming were read from the DNA. The table for this sample lists under 450,000 clones; around nine tenths of them were counted only once. Together, the top ten hold 7.1% of the sample.

The data belong to a study of blood T cell repertoires in COVID-19 (dated by TCRdb to the early 2020s). Looking at the study overall: Collaborator samples came from the United States, Italy and Spain and covered acute and convalescent phases of COVID-19. The prospective study material was composed of cDNA or gDNA derived from T cells, B-cell-depleted T cells, or PBMCs. The dataset comprised deeply sampled blood TCRbeta repertoires from subjects exposed to, actively infected with, or recovered from COVID-19. The repertoires were made available in a free public database intended to serve as a resource for research on the immune response to SARS-CoV-2. The samples were drawn from the first 160 participants of the ongoing ImmuneRACE study and from some 1,300 subjects provided by 6 global collaborators. A de-identified subject ID, COVID-19 status, age in years and sex were almost always included in the sample metadata. Where HLA class I and class II types were available, the types were taken from metadata supplied by the sample provider, not from assay-based typing.

Points the paper makes about the study in general: The quantity of clinical and demographic metadata differed by source and by participant and was supplied without curation.

From a lookup of the germline V gene (reference sequence), CDR1 and CDR2 are SGHNT and YYREEE. Trimming removed 2 bases from V and 10 bases from J; the gene matches leave 7 bases unexplained. The CDR3 holds 15 amino acids from the cysteine to the phenylalanine. Kept here is only the CDR3 DNA, which spans 45 bases and is read in frame from base 1. The V and J genes are TRBV5-4 and TRBJ1-6, and TRBD1 aligns with 9 junction nucleotides. The sequence derives from a woman aged 60-70 years with COVID-19, enrolled during active disease. Material: peripheral blood. CDR3 region: CASSLPGQGRSPLHF. The DNA reads TGTGCCAGCAGCTTACCGGGACAGGGTCGATCACCCCTCCACTTT. Extended through the reference TRBV5-4 and TRBJ1-6 proteins, this CDR3 yields the full variable domain: ETGVTQSPTHLIKTRGQQVTLRCSSQSGHNTVSWYQQALGQGPQFIFQYYREEENGRGNFPPRFSGLQFPNYSSELNVNALELDDSALYLCASSLPGQGRSPLHFGNGTRLTVT.